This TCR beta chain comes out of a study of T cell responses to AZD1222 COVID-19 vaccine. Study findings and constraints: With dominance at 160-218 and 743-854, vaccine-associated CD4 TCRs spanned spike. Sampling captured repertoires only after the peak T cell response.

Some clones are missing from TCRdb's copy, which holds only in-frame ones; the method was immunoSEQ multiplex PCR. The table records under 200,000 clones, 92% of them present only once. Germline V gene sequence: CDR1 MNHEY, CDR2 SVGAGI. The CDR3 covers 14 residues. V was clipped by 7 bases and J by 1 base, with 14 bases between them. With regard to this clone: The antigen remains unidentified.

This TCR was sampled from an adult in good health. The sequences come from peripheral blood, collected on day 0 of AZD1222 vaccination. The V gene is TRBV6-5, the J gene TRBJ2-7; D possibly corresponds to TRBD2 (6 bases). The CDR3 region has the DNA TGTGCCAGCAAGCGGGCCACCCTTTCCTACGAGCAGTACTTC. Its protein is CASKRATLSYEQYF.